The entry below gives a single T cell receptor (beta chain) sequence along with its context. Its antigen specificity is not known. It has no much larger one-base neighbor in the sample; base qualities were not kept. TCRbeta CDR3 regions were amplified from genomic DNA using the immunoSEQ Assay, a bias-controlled multiplex PCR. The authors' pipeline ran thus. Within the assay, amplification of reference gene primers was used to estimate how many nucleated cells each sample contained. To quantify the absolute abundance of each unique TCRbeta CDR3 rearrangement, sequence reads were collapsed and filtered. For each sample, productive Simpson clonality was calculated as the square root of Simpson's diversity index across productive rearrangements. TCRdb stores this immuneACCESS table with in-frame sequences only. Part of the clones is absent; in the studies checked, under half of the shortfall reflects unresolved V genes, and no reason is known for the rest. Clone size and V and J calls were adopted from that table, with D and trimming inferred from the DNA. This sample lists approximately 200,000 clones; more than 80% were detected once. The top ten hold 8.5% to 12% of the sample.

Per the germline V gene (reference sequence), LNHDA is the CDR1 and SQIVND is the CDR2. V lost 4 bases and J lost 2 bases; the stretch between them is 9 bases long. Taken from cysteine to phenylalanine, the CDR3 has 13 residues. This entry keeps only the CDR3 DNA: 39 bases, framed from base 1. The entry originates in a study of blood T cell repertoires in COVID-19 (dated by TCRdb to 2018 to 2020). The study in broad terms: Samples from collaborators originated in the United States, Italy and Spain and spanned both the acute and convalescent phases of COVID-19. The material from the prospective study consisted of cDNA or gDNA derived from T cells, B-cell-depleted T cells, or PBMCs. Deeply sampled blood TCRbeta repertoires from subjects exposed to, actively infected with, or recovered from COVID-19 were included in the dataset. The repertoires were released in a freely available public database meant as a resource for research on the immune response to SARS-CoV-2. The samples were drawn from two sources: the first 160 participants of the ongoing ImmuneRACE study, and approximately 1,300 subjects contributed by 6 global collaborators. A de-identified subject ID, COVID-19 status, age in years and sex were almost always included in the sample metadata. Where HLA class I and class II types were available, the types were taken from metadata supplied by the sample provider, not from assay-based typing. On the study overall, not on this receptor specifically: The amount of clinical and demographic metadata varied by source and participant and was provided uncurated.

Each collaborating institution followed its own protocols to collect whole blood in K2EDTA tubes. Collaborator samples were shipped for TCRbeta analysis as frozen whole blood, isolated PBMCs, or DNA extracted from either sample type. Material for sequencing was peripheral blood. The receptor was isolated from a woman aged 80 or older with acute or convalescent COVID-19. This sequence uses TRBV19 and TRBJ2-7; the D gene is possibly TRBD2, with 6 bases matching. The bases are TGTGCCAGTAGTAGCGGGGAAACCTACGAGCAGTACTTC. This gives the protein CASSSGETYEQYF.